This T cell receptor (beta chain) was observed in a study of CD8+CD57+ T cells in acquired aplastic anemia. This clonotype was detected only a few times. Investigators profiled TCR beta VDJ and CDR3 from genomic DNA template. TCRdb analysed the reads with MiXCR anew, one entry per CDR3 protein. In the table there are approximately 170,000 distinct CDR3 sequences, 55% to 70% of which are singletons. This clonotype was sampled from a human donor in good health. The specimen was sorted CD4+, CD8+, or CD8+CD57+ T cells (not recorded which) from PBMCs.

DNA of the CDR3: TGTGCCAGCATCCCGGGGATTAGCACTGAAGCTTTCTTT. It specifies CASIPGISTEAFF. The chain employs TRBV12-3 or TRBV12-4 and TRBJ1-1; D gene unclear. The length of the CDR3 is 13 residues. Trimming left V 7 bases short and J 4 bases short, with 13 bases between.